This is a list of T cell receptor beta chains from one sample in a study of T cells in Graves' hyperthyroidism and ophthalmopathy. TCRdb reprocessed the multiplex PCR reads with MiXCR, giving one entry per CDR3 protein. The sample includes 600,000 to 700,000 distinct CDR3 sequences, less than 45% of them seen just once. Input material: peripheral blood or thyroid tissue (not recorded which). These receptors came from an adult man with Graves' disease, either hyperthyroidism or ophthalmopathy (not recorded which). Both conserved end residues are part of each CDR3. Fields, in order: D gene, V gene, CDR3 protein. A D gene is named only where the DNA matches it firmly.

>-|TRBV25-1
CARGLDTEAFF
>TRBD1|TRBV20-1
CSAAGTGGADYGYTF
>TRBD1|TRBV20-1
CSPGQGGETQYF
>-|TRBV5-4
CASSLGQISGNTIYF
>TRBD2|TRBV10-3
CAISGTSGRFTGELFF
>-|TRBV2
CASKDRGNQPQHF
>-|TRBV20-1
CSARDAPHGVYEQYF
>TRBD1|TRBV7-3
CASSPTGQGVYGYTF
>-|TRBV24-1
CATSGEKPYEQYF
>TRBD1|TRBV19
CASRAQDRAYGYTF
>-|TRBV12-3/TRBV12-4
CASSHPGELFF